The 27 T cell receptor beta chains below come from one sample, sequenced in a study of T cell repertoires in cytomegalovirus infection. TCRdb processed the reads anew with MiXCR; each CDR3 protein has one entry. The table records 300,000 to 400,000 distinct CDR3 sequences, over 15% of them present only once. The source material was PBMCs. The receptor source for this set is a human donor in good health (CMV status not recorded). Some clones in this sample may be carry-over from other donors' samples.

V gene TRBV18 combines with J gene TRBJ2-7, with 11 bases aligning to TRBD1. CDR3 length equals 15 residues. Germline CDR1 and CDR2: KGHSH and LQKENI. V lost 4 bases to trimming and J lost 3 bases; unmatched junction nucleotides: 5. The CDR3 region has the DNA TGTGCCAGCTCACATACCGGGACAGGGGGCTACGAGCAGTACTTC. Translation gives CASSHTGTGGYEQYF.

This chain joins TRBV5-1 and TRBJ2-2; 10 bases map to TRBD2. The V segment lost 0 bases and the J segment 8 bases; nucleotides outside the gene matches: 4. Germline loops: CDR1 SGHRS, CDR2 YFSETQ. CDR3 length: 15 amino acids. CDR3 amino acids: CASSLAASGSGELFF. The CDR3, as DNA: TGCGCCAGCAGCTTGGCCGCTAGCGGGAGTGGGGAGCTGTTTTTT.

The chain has TRBV20-1 and TRBJ1-1; no clear D. The CDR3 length is 13 residues. V was trimmed by 2 bases and J by 1 base, leaving 8 bases between them. Germline V lookup: CDR1 DFQATT, CDR2 SNEGSKA (reference sequence). The CDR3 DNA reads TGCAGTGCTAGAAAAGACCCGAACACTGAAGCTTTCTTT. This gives the protein CSARKDPNTEAFF.

At least ten counts were recorded for this clonotype. This chain joins TRBV12-3 or TRBV12-4 and TRBJ2-5; D is tentatively TRBD1 or TRBD2 (6 bases each). Trimming removed 3 bases from V and 2 bases from J, with 13 bases in between. The CDR3 consists of 15 residues. CDR3 DNA sequence: TGTGCCAGCAGTTTGGGGGGCCTTGCACAAGAGACCCAGTACTTC. It specifies CASSLGGLAQETQYF.

This clonotype was seen at least ten times. The J gene is TRBJ2-3, the V gene TRBV7-2, with 7 bases matching TRBD2. The trim removed 6 bases at V and 4 bases at J, leaving 13 bases unmatched. The CDR3 contains 16 residues. The germline V gene encodes CDR1 SGHTA and CDR2 FQGNSA. CDR3 residues: CASSSRLAMVADTQYF. Written as DNA, the CDR3 is TGTGCCAGCAGTTCGAGACTAGCTATGGTCGCAGATACGCAGTATTTT.

This clonotype was seen only a few times. The rearrangement links TRBV15 to TRBJ2-2; no clear D. The CDR3 loop spans 16 amino acids. V was pared by 0 bases and J by 2 bases, with 10 bases between. The germline gives CDR1 LNHNV, CDR2 YYDKDF (reference sequence). CDR3 loop: CATSRDPLINTGELFF. Here the CDR3 DNA reads TGTGCCACCAGCAGAGATCCCTTAATAAACACCGGGGAGCTGTTTTTT.

This clonotype was picked up many times. This CDR3 is CASTARPGPGYEQYF. CDR3 coding DNA: TGTGCCAGCACCGCGCGCCCGGGGCCGGGCTACGAGCAGTACTTC. This rearrangement joins TRBV7-9 to TRBJ2-7, with D perhaps given as TRBD1 or TRBD2 (5 bases each). Per germline, CDR1 SEHNR and CDR2 FQNEAQ (reference sequence). Trimming stripped 7 bases from V and 3 bases from J, with 19 bases between. This CDR3 contains 15 residues.

This clonotype was recorded at least ten times. The CDR3: CASSFSGGGTNEKLFF. Written as DNA, the CDR3 is TGTGCCAGCAGCTTCTCAGGAGGTGGAACTAATGAAAAACTGTTTTTT. V gene TRBV7-9 combines with J gene TRBJ1-4, with D unresolved. Germline V gives CDR1 SEHNR, CDR2 FQNEAQ (reference sequence). The CDR3 has 16 residues. Trimming removed 3 bases at V and 1 base at J, with 12 bases between.

Only a few counts were recorded for this clonotype. J is TRBJ2-7 and V is TRBV7-2; 7 bases match TRBD2. Germline V CDR1 and CDR2: SGHTA, FQGNSA. V was clipped by 5 bases and J by 4 bases; unmatched bases: 11. The CDR3 contains 15 residues. CDR3 amino acids: CASSASGIGGYEQYF. CDR3 DNA sequence: TGTGCCAGCAGCGCATCCGGGATCGGGGGGTACGAGCAGTACTTC.

This clonotype has more than one count but fewer than ten. The chain uses TRBV7-4 and TRBJ2-5; 7 bases line up with TRBD2. Germline CDR1 is SGHVT and CDR2 is SQSDAQ. Trimming cost V 6 bases and J 4 bases; bases outside gene matches: 5. This CDR3 has 13 amino acids. Here the CDR3 DNA reads TGTGCCAGCAGTACCGCGGGAGCAGAGACCCAGTACTTC. Translating it yields CASSTAGAETQYF.

The table lists this clonotype with many counts. V usage is TRBV6-5 and J usage is TRBJ1-1; D is undetermined. Trimming took off 6 bases at V and 2 bases at J, with 4 bases between the two ends. Germline V gives CDR1 MNHEY, CDR2 SVGAGI. This CDR3 contains 11 residues. The CDR3 is CASRLNTEAFF. CDR3 sequence (DNA): TGTGCCAGCAGGTTAAACACTGAAGCTTTCTTT.

The V and J genes are TRBV28 and TRBJ2-5, with 7 nucleotides matching TRBD2. J lost 5 bases, V lost 3 bases, and 12 bases had no gene match. The germline V gene has CDR1 MDHEN and CDR2 SYDVKM. This CDR3 has 16 residues. CDR3 nucleotide sequence: TGTGCCAGCAGTTTGGCGGGGGAGCCTCCCCCCGAGACCCAGTACTTC. Amino acid sequence: CASSLAGEPPPETQYF.

This clonotype occurred many times. This chain links TRBV7-2 with TRBJ1-2; D uncertain. CDR3 size: 15 residues. Germline-derived CDR1 and CDR2 are SGHTA and FQGNSA. V lost 0 bases and J lost 6, with 14 bases in between. The CDR3 loop reads CASSLARGYVDGYTF. The CDR3 bases are TGTGCCAGCAGCTTAGCACGGGGTTATGTGGATGGCTACACCTTC. The variable domain in full, with the rest retrieved from reference TRBV7-2 and TRBJ1-2, is GAGVSQSPSNKVTEKGKDVELRCDPISGHTALYWYRQSLGQGLEFLIYFQGNSAPDKSGLPSDRFSAERTGGSVSTLTIQRTQQEDSAVYLCASSLARGYVDGYTFGSGTRLTVV.

This clonotype was counted a few times. The chain is built from TRBV6-6 and TRBJ2-7, with D uncertain. Germline CDR1 and CDR2: MNHNY and SVGAGI (reference sequence). The CDR3 length is 14 residues. Deletions cut 0 bases from V and 7 bases from J, with 13 bases between. The CDR3 DNA sequence: TGTGCCAGCAGTTACTCCCATGAGGTCGGGGAGCAGTACTTC. This sequence encodes CASSYSHEVGEQYF.

The sample holds many counts of this clonotype. The chain has TRBV12-3 or TRBV12-4 and TRBJ2-1; 8 positions match TRBD2. Trimming at V came to 8 bases and at J to 7 bases, leaving 13 bases not matched to a gene. This CDR3 region has 15 residues. DNA of the CDR3: TGTGCCAGCCGTCGTCGGGGACTAGAAGAAAATGAGCAGTTCTTC. It encodes CASRRRGLEENEQFF.

The chain links TRBV12-5 to TRBJ1-6; 8 nucleotides align to TRBD1. Germline V gives CDR1 LGHNT, CDR2 FRNRAP. The junction had 10 bases not matched to a gene; V was cut back by 7 bases and J by 8 bases. The CDR3 runs to 15 residues. The CDR3 DNA sequence: TGTGCTAGTGTTAATACGGGACAGGATTATTCACCCCTCCACTTT. This gives the protein CASVNTGQDYSPLHF.

This chain uses TRBV6-2 or TRBV6-3 with TRBJ2-5; 13 nucleotides align to TRBD2. The CDR3 contains 18 residues. J lost 6 bases, V lost 5 bases, and 15 bases had no gene match. Germline lookup yields CDR1 MNHEY and CDR2 SVGEGT. In DNA form, the CDR3 reads TGTGCCAGCAGTGACGGACTAGCGGGAGTTCGGGCTCTGCAGACCCAGTACTTC. Protein: CASSDGLAGVRALQTQYF.

This clonotype came up many times. This chain links TRBV7-2 with TRBJ2-5; D ambiguous. This CDR3 has 11 amino acids. The germline V gene has CDR1 SGHTA and CDR2 FQGNSA. V lost 5 bases and J lost 7, with 8 bases in between. The CDR3 DNA reads as TGTGCCAGCAGCCAAGTGGGGACCCAGTACTTC. Amino acid sequence: CASSQVGTQYF. Full variable domain (outside the CDR3, taken from reference TRBV7-2 and TRBJ2-5): GAGVSQSPSNKVTEKGKDVELRCDPISGHTALYWYRQSLGQGLEFLIYFQGNSAPDKSGLPSDRFSAERTGGSVSTLTIQRTQQEDSAVYLCASSQVGTQYFGPGTRLLVL.

The CDR3 reads CASSFRQEGNIQYF. The DNA for the CDR3 is TGTGCCAGCAGCTTCCGACAGGAGGGAAACATTCAGTACTTC. The chain combines TRBV5-5 with TRBJ2-4; D could derive from TRBD1 or TRBD2 (6 bases each). Trimming cost V 2 bases and J 6 bases, with 12 bases left between them. The CDR3 totals 14 residues. From germline, CDR1 is SGHKS and CDR2 YYEKEE (reference sequence).

This chain uses TRBV23-1 with TRBJ1-5, with no clear D. TRBV23-1 is treated as an ORF (open reading frame) with a function not yet certain. The CDR3 sequence is 16 residues long. Deletions cut 6 bases from V and 6 bases from J, with 21 bases between. The CDR3 coding sequence is TGCGCCAGCAGAACCAGGCTTGGCATCGGTCGTCAGCCCCAGCATTTT. Translation gives CASRTRLGIGRQPQHF.

This clonotype was seen repeatedly, ten times or more. In DNA form, the CDR3 reads TGTGCCAGCACCCTCGCTGGGGCCAACGTCCTGACTTTC. Translated: CASTLAGANVLTF. The rearrangement links TRBV7-2 to TRBJ2-6; D ambiguous. Germline CDR1 SGHTA, CDR2 FQGNSA. The CDR3 consists of 13 residues. V was trimmed by 7 bases and J by 2 bases, leaving 6 bases between them.

This clonotype was seen at least ten times. In DNA form, the CDR3 reads TGTGCCAGTAGTATGTCTTGGGGGGGCGATCCCATAAATCAGCCCCAGCATTTT. It codes for CASSMSWGGDPINQPQHF. This chain joins TRBV19 and TRBJ1-5; TRBD1 is a possible D gene (6 bases). CDR1 and CDR2 from the germline V gene are LNHDA and SQIVND (reference sequence). The CDR3 extends over 18 amino acids. Trimming pared 3 bases from V and 4 bases from J, leaving 22 bases between.

The J gene is TRBJ2-5, the V gene TRBV10-3, with D maybe TRBD1 (5 bases). Trimming stripped 8 bases from V and 2 bases from J, with 12 bases between. CDR1 is ENHRY and CDR2 is SYGVKD in the germline V gene. The CDR3 contains 13 residues. The chain's CDR3 is CAIAPGWQETQYF. The CDR3 coding sequence is TGTGCCATCGCGCCAGGGTGGCAAGAGACCCAGTACTTC.

This clonotype has a handful of counts. This rearrangement joins TRBV10-3 to TRBJ2-3; D is uncertain. V was pared by 4 bases and J by 6 bases, with 14 bases between. Germline V CDR1 and CDR2: ENHRY, SYGVKD. The CDR3 contains 14 residues. The CDR3 bases are TGTGCCATCAGTGGGTGGTCAGGCCGGGATACGCAGTATTTT. This codes for CAISGWSGRDTQYF.

V is TRBV20-1 and J is TRBJ2-5; TRBD2 aligns across 8 bases. This CDR3 has 13 amino acids. Germline CDR1 and CDR2: DFQATT and SNEGSKA (reference sequence). The junction had 7 bases not matched to a gene; V was cut back by 7 bases and J by 3 bases. In nucleotides, the CDR3 is TGCAGTGGATTGGCAGCGGGGGAAGAGACCCAGTACTTC. It is translated as CSGLAAGEETQYF.

The V call is TRBV19, the J call TRBJ2-2; D ambiguous. The CDR3 is 12 amino acids. Germline CDR1 is LNHDA and CDR2 is SQIVND (reference sequence). V lost 7 bases to trimming and J lost 7 bases, with 10 bases between them. The CDR3, as DNA: TGTGCCAGTACCGGTTACAACGGGGAGCTGTTTTTT. As protein: CASTGYNGELFF. The variable domain in full, completed from reference TRBV19 and TRBJ2-2, reads DGGITQSPKYLFRKEGQNVTLSCEQNLNHDAMYWYRQDPGQGLRLIYYSQIVNDFQKGDIAEGYSVSREKKESFPLTVTSAQKNPTAFYLCASTGYNGELFFGEGSRLTVL.

This clonotype appeared a few times. The gene calls are TRBV5-4 and TRBJ2-1; 9 positions agree with TRBD2. In germline, CDR1 is SGHNT, CDR2 YYREEE (reference sequence). The V gene end was trimmed by 6 bases and the J gene end by 10 bases; junction bases not matched to a gene: 17. The CDR3 is made up of 16 amino acids. In DNA, the CDR3 is TGTGCCAGCACATCCCTGGGGGCGGGAGGGCTGGGGGAGCAGTTCTTC. This gives the protein CASTSLGAGGLGEQFF.